The 27 T cell receptor beta chains given below trace back to one sample, sequenced in a study of monozygotic twins with inflammatory bowel disease. TCRdb re-called the 5' RACE reads, yielding one record per CDR3 amino acid sequence without DNA. The sample table includes nearly 450,000 distinct CDR3 sequences. The sequenced sample consisted of blood. The receptors stem from a human donor with ulcerative colitis or Crohn's disease, or a healthy co-twin of an affected twin (not recorded which).

The genes are TRBV20-1 and TRBJ2-7; the D call from TCRdb, TRBD1, cannot be confirmed without DNA. This CDR3 region has 15 residues. Germline V gene data show CDR1 as DFQATT and CDR2 as SNEGSKA (reference sequence). CDR3 protein: CSASDRQGTSYEQYF.

The V call is TRBV24-1, the J call TRBJ2-5; absent DNA, TCRdb's TRBD1 call cannot be checked. Germline values: CDR1 KGHDR, CDR2 SFDVKD. The CDR3 is made up of 14 amino acids. The CDR3 loop reads CATSDRRGRETQYF.

The chain recombines TRBV20-1 with TRBJ2-5; TCRdb picks TRBD2, but there is no DNA to check that call. In germline, CDR1 is DFQATT, CDR2 SNEGSKA (reference sequence). This CDR3 has 16 amino acids. CDR3 residues: CSATGLAGVSGETQYF.

The V and J genes are TRBV3-1 and TRBJ2-3. The V gene's germline CDR1 is LGHDT and CDR2 YNNKEL (reference sequence). CDR3 length equals 14 residues. CDR3 in amino acids: CASSQGPALNTQYF.

The gene calls are TRBV2 and TRBJ1-6. Germline V gene sequence: CDR1 SNHLY, CDR2 FYNNEI. The CDR3 spans 15 residues. CDR3 sequence: CASSEVAATHSPLHF. Complete variable domain (other parts from reference TRBV2 and TRBJ1-6): EPEVTQTPSHQVTQMGQEVILRCVPISNHLYFYWYRQILGQKVEFLVSFYNNEISEKSEIFDDQFSVERPDGSNFTLKIRSTKLEDSAMYFCASSEVAATHSPLHFGNGTRLTVT.

The rearrangement links TRBV7-2 to TRBJ2-5; the TCRdb D gene call, TRBD1, has no DNA to confirm it. CDR1 and CDR2 from the germline V gene are SGHTA and FQGNSA. CDR3 length: 14 residues. The CDR3 sequence: CASSLGNTGETQYF.

The genes are TRBV7-2 and TRBJ1-1; TCRdb lists TRBD1, though no DNA is available to test this call. Germline V lookup: CDR1 SGHTA, CDR2 FQGNSA. The CDR3 loop spans 14 amino acids. The chain's CDR3 is CASSGGRGITEAFF.

This rearrangement joins TRBV25-1 to TRBJ2-1. CDR3 length: 16 amino acids. Germline CDR1 MGHDK, CDR2 SYGVNS. The CDR3 protein is CASSESAGGAYNEQFF. The entire variable domain, with the rest obtained from reference TRBV25-1 and TRBJ2-1, is as follows: EADIYQTPRYLVIGTGKKITLECSQTMGHDKMYWYQQDPGMELHLIHYSYGVNSTEKGDLSSESTVSRIRTEHFPLTLESARPSHTSQYLCASSESAGGAYNEQFFGPGTRLTVL.

CDR3 residues: CASSFDRHTYEQYF. This chain uses TRBV12-3 or TRBV12-4 with TRBJ2-7; no DNA is available, so the TRBD1 call from TCRdb remains unchecked. The CDR3 extends over 14 amino acids.

The chain has TRBV18 and TRBJ1-1. The CDR3 has 12 residues. Per the germline V gene, CDR1 is KGHSH and CDR2 is LQKENI. The CDR3 protein is CASSHATSEAFF.

The chain carries TRBV18 and TRBJ1-1. Germline V lookup: CDR1 KGHSH, CDR2 LQKENI. The CDR3 is 15 amino acids. CDR3 loop: CASSPPYLWNTEAFF.

V and J are TRBV7-2 and TRBJ2-1; the D gene TCRdb calls, TRBD1, cannot be checked with no DNA. CDR3 size: 16 residues. Germline V gives CDR1 SGHTA, CDR2 FQGNSA. CDR3 region: CASSQGQGGTYNEQFF.

The V call is TRBV5-1, the J call TRBJ2-4; as DNA is missing, the TRBD2 call by TCRdb cannot be tested. From germline, CDR1 is SGHRS and CDR2 YFSETQ. This CDR3 comprises 13 residues. Here the CDR3 reads CASSLEEENIQYF.

V usage is TRBV18 and J usage is TRBJ2-7; the D gene TCRdb calls, TRBD1, cannot be checked with no DNA. This CDR3 has 14 amino acids. Germline V gene data show CDR1 as KGHSH and CDR2 as LQKENI. Here the CDR3 reads CASSNGHSIAEQYF. Drawing the rest from reference TRBV18 and TRBJ2-7, the complete variable domain is NAGVMQNPRHLVRRRGQEARLRCSPMKGHSHVYWYRQLPEEGLKFMVYLQKENIIDESGMPKERFSAEFPKEGPSILRIQQVVRGDSAAYFCASSNGHSIAEQYFGPGTRLTVT.

The gene calls are TRBV7-8 and TRBJ1-1. The CDR3 length is 16 residues. Looked up from germline, CDR1 is SGHVS and CDR2 is FQNEAQ. This chain's CDR3 is CASSLPLGRGNTEAFF.

The chain is built from TRBV7-9 and TRBJ2-7; checking the TCRdb D call of TRBD2 is not possible without DNA. The CDR3 is 16 amino acids. Germline V gene lookup returns CDR1 SEHNR and CDR2 FQNEAQ (reference sequence). The CDR3 sequence is CASSPILAGASYEQYF.

This chain uses TRBV6-2 or TRBV6-3 with TRBJ2-1; checking the TCRdb D call of TRBD2 is not possible without DNA. The CDR3 spans 16 residues. Germline V lookup: CDR1 MNHEY, CDR2 SVGEGT. The CDR3 here is CASSYSGLAGGGEQFF.

V gene TRBV12-3 or TRBV12-4 combines with J gene TRBJ2-7; absent DNA, TCRdb's TRBD2 call cannot be checked. The CDR3 has 19 residues. CDR3 protein: CASSQIREGRPVVVYEQYF.

V usage is TRBV15 and J usage is TRBJ2-5; TCRdb selects TRBD1, and the lack of DNA leaves this call unchecked. In germline, CDR1 is LNHNV, CDR2 YYDKDF (reference sequence). The CDR3 has 13 amino acids. The CDR3 sequence is CAIGADHQETQYF.

The chain is built from TRBV25-1 and TRBJ2-1; TCRdb returns TRBD1, unconfirmable since there is no DNA. The germline gives CDR1 MGHDK, CDR2 SYGVNS. The CDR3 consists of 15 residues. CDR3 residues: CASSRNRGPYNEQFF.

V usage is TRBV28 and J usage is TRBJ2-3; TCRdb gives TRBD2 as the D gene, but with no DNA this cannot be confirmed. The germline V gene encodes CDR1 MDHEN and CDR2 SYDVKM. The CDR3 covers 15 residues. This chain's CDR3 is CASTGGGLGTDMQYF.

CDR3 sequence reads: CASSLTFGGDEQFF. The chain recombines TRBV7-3 with TRBJ2-1; without DNA, the TCRdb call of TRBD1 cannot be checked. The CDR3 is 14 amino acids. From germline, CDR1 is SGHTA and CDR2 FQGTGA.

The chain employs TRBV30 and TRBJ2-1; TCRdb picks TRBD2, but there is no DNA to check that call. Per germline, CDR1 GTSNPN and CDR2 SVGIG (reference sequence). This CDR3 region has 12 residues. The CDR3 spells CAWKERGNEQFF.

The chain links TRBV10-3 to TRBJ2-7; TCRdb indicates TRBD1, and absent DNA this call remains unverified. CDR1 is ENHRY, CDR2 SYGVKD, per germline. This CDR3 is 15 amino acids long. The CDR3 loop reads CAISVEDTSSYEQYF.

This sequence joins TRBV12-3 or TRBV12-4 and TRBJ2-1; TCRdb names TRBD2, which stays unverified in the absence of DNA. The CDR3 consists of 15 residues. CDR3 loop: CASKLSSGARDEQFF.

Here the CDR3 reads CSARDAVDTQYF. The chain links TRBV20-1 to TRBJ2-3. The length of the CDR3 is 12 residues. Germline lookup yields CDR1 DFQATT and CDR2 SNEGSKA (reference sequence).

This rearrangement joins TRBV18 to TRBJ2-1; TCRdb names TRBD2, which stays unverified in the absence of DNA. The germline V gene encodes CDR1 KGHSH and CDR2 LQKENI. This CDR3 is 14 amino acids long. The CDR3 sequence is CASSEGLAVNEQFF.